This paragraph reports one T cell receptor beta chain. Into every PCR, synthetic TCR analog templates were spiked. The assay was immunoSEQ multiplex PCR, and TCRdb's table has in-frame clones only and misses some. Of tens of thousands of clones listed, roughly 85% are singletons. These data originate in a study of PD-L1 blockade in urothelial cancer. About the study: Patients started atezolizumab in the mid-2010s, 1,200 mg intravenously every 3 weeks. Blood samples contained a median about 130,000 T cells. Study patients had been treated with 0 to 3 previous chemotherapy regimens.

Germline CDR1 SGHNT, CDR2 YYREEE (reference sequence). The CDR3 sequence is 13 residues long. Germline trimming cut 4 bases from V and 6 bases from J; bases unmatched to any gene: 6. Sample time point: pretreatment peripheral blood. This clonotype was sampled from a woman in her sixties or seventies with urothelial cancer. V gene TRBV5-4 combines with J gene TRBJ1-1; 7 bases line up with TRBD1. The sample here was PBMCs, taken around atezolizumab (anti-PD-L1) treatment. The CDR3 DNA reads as TGTGCCAGCAGCGCCACAGGGGAGCCTGAAGCTTTCTTT. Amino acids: CASSATGEPEAFF.